A selection of T cell receptor beta chains follows, all from one sample in a study of blood T cells in healthy people across ages. A single record per CDR3 protein comes from TCRdb applying MiXCR to the 5' RACE reads. The sample lists 790,000 or so distinct CDR3 sequences; around three fifths were seen once. The source material was blood. The receptors here all came from a middle-aged man in good health. Both conserved end residues are part of each CDR3. Each record gives: clone size, CDR3 length, J gene, V gene, D gene, CDR3 DNA, CDR3 protein. D genes are given only for firm matches. The size entry is marked missing in some rows and otherwise reads once, few, many or a size class.

clone size: few; CDR3 length: 12; J gene: TRBJ1-2; V gene: TRBV4-3; D gene: NA; CDR3 DNA: TGCGCCAGCAGCCAAGGGATTTATGGCTACACCTTC; CDR3 protein: CASSQGIYGYTF
clone size: few; CDR3 length: 14; J gene: TRBJ2-5; V gene: TRBV5-1; D gene: NA; CDR3 DNA: TGCGCCAGCAGCTCCGGTCGAGACCAAGAGACCCAGTACTTC; CDR3 protein: CASSSGRDQETQYF
clone size: NA; CDR3 length: 14; J gene: TRBJ1-5; V gene: TRBV7-2; D gene: NA; CDR3 DNA: TGTGCCAGCAGCAGCCAAGTTGACAATCAGCCCCAGCATTTT; CDR3 protein: CASSSQVDNQPQHF
clone size: few; CDR3 length: 14; J gene: TRBJ1-5; V gene: TRBV7-9; D gene: NA; CDR3 DNA: TGTGCCAGCAGCTTCGGACAGCAAGATCAGCCCCAGCATTTT; CDR3 protein: CASSFGQQDQPQHF
clone size: NA; CDR3 length: 15; J gene: TRBJ1-1; V gene: TRBV3-1; D gene: NA; CDR3 DNA: TGTGCCAGCAGCACTACTCTCGGGGTAAACACTGAAGCTTTCTTT; CDR3 protein: CASSTTLGVNTEAFF
clone size: NA; CDR3 length: 14; J gene: TRBJ2-5; V gene: TRBV7-7; D gene: NA; CDR3 DNA: TGTGCTAGCAGTAAAGGGGCCCAGCAAGAGACCCAGTACTTC; CDR3 protein: CASSKGAQQETQYF
clone size: few; CDR3 length: 13; J gene: TRBJ2-1; V gene: TRBV29-1; D gene: NA; CDR3 DNA: TGCAGCGCCGTCTCTACTGGATACAATGAGCAGTTCTTC; CDR3 protein: CSAVSTGYNEQFF
clone size: NA; CDR3 length: 14; J gene: TRBJ2-1; V gene: TRBV20-1; D gene: TRBD1; CDR3 DNA: TGCAGTGCTGAAACAGGGGCCCCCTACAATGAGCAGTTCTTC; CDR3 protein: CSAETGAPYNEQFF
clone size: NA; CDR3 length: 11; J gene: TRBJ2-4; V gene: TRBV28; D gene: NA; CDR3 DNA: TGTGCCAGCAGTTTTTCTCGCGTGCAGTACTTC; CDR3 protein: CASSFSRVQYF
clone size: NA; CDR3 length: 15; J gene: TRBJ1-5; V gene: TRBV11-2; D gene: NA; CDR3 DNA: TGTGCCAGCAGCACTAGCGACTCCCCGAATCAGCCCCAGCATTTT; CDR3 protein: CASSTSDSPNQPQHF
clone size: NA; CDR3 length: 14; J gene: TRBJ2-3; V gene: TRBV5-5; D gene: NA; CDR3 DNA: TGTGCCAGCAGCAGGGACGTTGTCACAGATACGCAGTATTTT; CDR3 protein: CASSRDVVTDTQYF
clone size: NA; CDR3 length: 18; J gene: TRBJ2-1; V gene: TRBV12-3/TRBV12-4; D gene: TRBD2; CDR3 DNA: TGTGCCAGCAAAAGCGGGGTCCTAGGCGGGGCCCGTAATAATGAGCAGTTCTTC; CDR3 protein: CASKSGVLGGARNNEQFF
clone size: few; CDR3 length: 15; J gene: TRBJ2-7; V gene: TRBV5-1; D gene: TRBD2; CDR3 DNA: TGCGCCAGCAGCTCTCAGCGGGAGCGAACCTACGAGCAGTACTTC; CDR3 protein: CASSSQRERTYEQYF
clone size: few; CDR3 length: 12; J gene: TRBJ1-1; V gene: TRBV20-1; D gene: TRBD1; CDR3 DNA: TGCAGTGTTACAGACAGGGGGACTGAAGCTTTCTTT; CDR3 protein: CSVTDRGTEAFF
clone size: once; CDR3 length: 14; J gene: TRBJ1-5; V gene: TRBV24-1; D gene: NA; CDR3 DNA: TGTGCCACCTCCCCTGGGCAGGCTTTCCAGCCCCAGCATTTT; CDR3 protein: CATSPGQAFQPQHF
clone size: NA; CDR3 length: 15; J gene: TRBJ2-5; V gene: TRBV28; D gene: NA; CDR3 DNA: TGTGCCAGCAGTTTTCGTCTGGCAGCTAAAGAGACCCAGTACTTC; CDR3 protein: CASSFRLAAKETQYF
clone size: NA; CDR3 length: 14; J gene: TRBJ2-3; V gene: TRBV7-6; D gene: NA; CDR3 DNA: TGTGCCAGCAGCTTAAACAAACACACAGATACGCAGTATTTT; CDR3 protein: CASSLNKHTDTQYF
clone size: NA; CDR3 length: 13; J gene: TRBJ2-5; V gene: TRBV20-1; D gene: NA; CDR3 DNA: TGCAGTGCTAGGGGGCCGACTTACAATGAGCAGTACTTC; CDR3 protein: CSARGPTYNEQYF
clone size: NA; CDR3 length: 13; J gene: TRBJ2-7; V gene: TRBV15; D gene: NA; CDR3 DNA: TGTGCCACCAGCAGGGCAGGGTCCTACGAGCAGTACTTC; CDR3 protein: CATSRAGSYEQYF
clone size: NA; CDR3 length: 17; J gene: TRBJ2-4; V gene: TRBV4-2; D gene: TRBD2; CDR3 DNA: TGTGCCAGCAGCCAACAGGGATCGACTAGCGGGGGACAAGAGCAGTACTTC; CDR3 protein: CASSQQGSTSGGQEQYF
clone size: many; CDR3 length: 14; J gene: TRBJ1-6; V gene: TRBV9; D gene: NA; CDR3 DNA: TGTGCCAGCAGCGTAGAAGGGATTAATTCACCCCTCCACTTT; CDR3 protein: CASSVEGINSPLHF
clone size: once; CDR3 length: 11; J gene: TRBJ1-2; V gene: TRBV10-3; D gene: NA; CDR3 DNA: TGTGCCAACAGTGGGGGGGACGGCTACACCTTC; CDR3 protein: CANSGGDGYTF
clone size: NA; CDR3 length: 14; J gene: TRBJ2-3; V gene: TRBV5-6; D gene: NA; CDR3 DNA: TGTGCCAGCAGCTGGAGAGACAGTTCATATACGCAGTATTTT; CDR3 protein: CASSWRDSSYTQYF
clone size: NA; CDR3 length: 14; J gene: TRBJ2-1; V gene: TRBV6-2/TRBV6-3; D gene: NA; CDR3 DNA: TGTGCCAGCAGCCGGGACCACGCACCCAATGAGCAGTTCTTC; CDR3 protein: CASSRDHAPNEQFF
clone size: NA; CDR3 length: 14; J gene: TRBJ1-4; V gene: TRBV5-1; D gene: TRBD1; CDR3 DNA: TGCGCCAGCACAGGGGGCACAACTAATGAAAAACTGTTTTTT; CDR3 protein: CASTGGTTNEKLFF
clone size: NA; CDR3 length: 10; J gene: TRBJ2-1; V gene: TRBV12-3/TRBV12-4; D gene: NA; CDR3 DNA: TGTGCCAGCTCGCGGTCGTTACAGTTCTTC; CDR3 protein: CASSRSLQFF
clone size: NA; CDR3 length: 17; J gene: TRBJ2-7; V gene: TRBV4-1; D gene: TRBD2; CDR3 DNA: TGCGCCAGCAGCCAAGATCAACGGTCTAGCGGTAGCAATGAGCAGTACTTC; CDR3 protein: CASSQDQRSSGSNEQYF
clone size: NA; CDR3 length: 12; J gene: TRBJ1-3; V gene: TRBV29-1; D gene: NA; CDR3 DNA: TGCAGCGTTGTTGTCTCTGGAAACACCATATATTTT; CDR3 protein: CSVVVSGNTIYF
clone size: NA; CDR3 length: 18; J gene: TRBJ2-2; V gene: TRBV3-1; D gene: TRBD2; CDR3 DNA: TGTGCCAGCAGCCAAGATACTAGCGGGAGGACGAACACCGGGGAGCTGTTTTTT; CDR3 protein: CASSQDTSGRTNTGELFF
clone size: NA; CDR3 length: 14; J gene: TRBJ2-4; V gene: TRBV27; D gene: NA; CDR3 DNA: TGTGCCAGCACCGCCGGGGGGCCAAAAAACATTCAGTACTTC; CDR3 protein: CASTAGGPKNIQYF
clone size: NA; CDR3 length: 17; J gene: TRBJ2-5; V gene: TRBV20-1; D gene: NA; CDR3 DNA: TGCAGTGCTAGAGATTTTGGCCAAGGGACACCCAAAGAGACCCAGTACTTC; CDR3 protein: CSARDFGQGTPKETQYF
clone size: NA; CDR3 length: 14; J gene: TRBJ2-6; V gene: TRBV12-5; D gene: NA; CDR3 DNA: TGTGCTAGTGGTTACGACTCTGGGGCCAACGTCCTGACTTTC; CDR3 protein: CASGYDSGANVLTF
clone size: NA; CDR3 length: 14; J gene: TRBJ2-2; V gene: TRBV4-2; D gene: NA; CDR3 DNA: TGTGCCAGCAGCCAAGATAAGCGGGCCGGGGAGCTGTTTTTT; CDR3 protein: CASSQDKRAGELFF
clone size: few; CDR3 length: 18; J gene: TRBJ2-1; V gene: TRBV27; D gene: NA; CDR3 DNA: TGTGCCAGCACCTTAACCCCCAAGCAGGGAAGGTGGAACAATGAGCAGTTCTTC; CDR3 protein: CASTLTPKQGRWNNEQFF
clone size: NA; CDR3 length: 15; J gene: TRBJ1-6; V gene: TRBV25-1; D gene: NA; CDR3 DNA: TGTGCCTGCAGTGCCACGACTCATCTTATGGGGCCCCTCCACTTT; CDR3 protein: CACSATTHLMGPLHF
clone size: NA; CDR3 length: 13; J gene: TRBJ1-5; V gene: TRBV25-1; D gene: NA; CDR3 DNA: TGTGCCAGCAGTGCAGGAGTCCATCAGCCCCAGCATTTT; CDR3 protein: CASSAGVHQPQHF
clone size: few; CDR3 length: 15; J gene: TRBJ1-2; V gene: TRBV28; D gene: NA; CDR3 DNA: TGTGCCAGCATGTTTTCTTCGGGGGTTGACTATGGCTACACCTTC; CDR3 protein: CASMFSSGVDYGYTF
clone size: NA; CDR3 length: 14; J gene: TRBJ1-1; V gene: TRBV3-1; D gene: NA; CDR3 DNA: TGTGCCAGCAGCCTTAGACAGGACTCCACTGAAGCTTTCTTT; CDR3 protein: CASSLRQDSTEAFF
clone size: NA; CDR3 length: 15; J gene: TRBJ1-1; V gene: TRBV20-1; D gene: NA; CDR3 DNA: TGCAGTGCTAGAGATTCCTCCGGATTAAACACTGAAGCTTTCTTT; CDR3 protein: CSARDSSGLNTEAFF
clone size: few; CDR3 length: 15; J gene: TRBJ1-2; V gene: TRBV9; D gene: NA; CDR3 DNA: TGTGCCAGCAGCTTAGGGACGGGGGGTTTCTATGGCTACACCTTC; CDR3 protein: CASSLGTGGFYGYTF
clone size: NA; CDR3 length: 12; J gene: TRBJ1-1; V gene: TRBV12-3/TRBV12-4; D gene: NA; CDR3 DNA: TGTGCCAGCAGCTCCCTTCGGACTGAGGCTTTCTTT; CDR3 protein: CASSSLRTEAFF
clone size: many; CDR3 length: 16; J gene: TRBJ2-5; V gene: TRBV7-3; D gene: NA; CDR3 DNA: TGTGCCAGCAGCTTAAGGTCCCCTAGCGCGGGCGAGACCCAGTACTTC; CDR3 protein: CASSLRSPSAGETQYF
clone size: once; CDR3 length: 13; J gene: TRBJ2-1; V gene: TRBV20-1; D gene: TRBD1; CDR3 DNA: TGCAGTGCTCCTGGACAGGAATACAATGAGCAGTTCTTC; CDR3 protein: CSAPGQEYNEQFF
clone size: NA; CDR3 length: 14; J gene: TRBJ2-6; V gene: TRBV6-1; D gene: NA; CDR3 DNA: TGTGCCAGCTTCGACCGTAGGGGGACCAACGTCCTGACTTTC; CDR3 protein: CASFDRRGTNVLTF
clone size: NA; CDR3 length: 14; J gene: TRBJ2-7; V gene: TRBV5-4; D gene: TRBD2; CDR3 DNA: TGTGTCAGCAGCTTTGTAGCGGGAGGGCGCGAGCAGTACTTC; CDR3 protein: CVSSFVAGGREQYF